Shown below are 11 T cell receptor beta chains from a single sample sequenced in a study of T cell responses to AZD1222 COVID-19 vaccine. Clones were sequenced by immunoSEQ multiplex PCR, and TCRdb holds only the in-frame ones, with some missing. Counted here are 200,000 to 250,000 clones, around 94% occurring once; the ten biggest clones make up over 1.5%. Specimen: peripheral blood, collected 28 days after the second dose of the MenACWY control vaccine. These receptors all stem from an adult who received the MenACWY meningococcal vaccine as a control.

This clone was recorded once. The rearrangement links TRBV12-3 or TRBV12-4 to TRBJ1-3; no reliable D call. V was clipped by 3 bases and J by 4 bases, with 4 bases between them. The CDR3 totals 12 residues. The CDR3 is CASSFAGNTIYF. CDR3 DNA sequence: TGTGCCAGCAGTTTTGCCGGAAACACCATATATTTT.

The V gene is TRBV19, the J gene TRBJ1-2, with 10 bases matching TRBD1. This CDR3 has 13 residues. CDR1 is LNHDA, CDR2 SQIVND, per germline (reference sequence). V was clipped by 4 bases and J by 9 bases; unmatched bases: 5. The CDR3 reads CASSTDRGLSYTF. The CDR3 DNA is TGTGCCAGTAGTACGGACAGGGGGTTGAGCTACACCTTC.

The V gene is TRBV18, the J gene TRBJ2-7, with a tentative D call TRBD2 (6 bases). CDR3 size: 12 residues. V shed 3 bases and J shed 6 bases, with 9 bases lying between them. The germline CDR1 and CDR2 sequences are KGHSH and LQKENI. The CDR3 is CASSPQGGEQYF. The CDR3 DNA sequence: TGTGCCAGCTCACCCCAGGGAGGCGAGCAGTACTTC.

The chain joins TRBV6-4 to TRBJ1-1; D remains ambiguous. CDR1 and CDR2 (germline): MRHNA, SNTAGT. This CDR3 contains 13 residues. Trimming removed 4 bases from V and 5 bases from J, with 11 bases in between. CDR3 sequence reads: CASSVSLQTEAFF. CDR3 bases: TGTGCCAGCAGTGTGTCATTGCAGACTGAAGCTTTCTTT.

The chain recombines TRBV3-1 (or the pseudogene TRBV3-2) with TRBJ2-5; D not resolved. The CDR3 runs to 12 residues. V lost 1 base, J lost 3 bases, and 3 bases lay in between. CDR1 and CDR2 from the germline V gene are LGHDT and YNNKEL (reference sequence). As DNA, the CDR3 is TGTGCCAGCAGCCAAGGAGAAGAGACCCAGTACTTC. Amino acid sequence: CASSQGEETQYF.

The chain employs TRBV13 and TRBJ1-6; 7 nucleotides agree with TRBD1. Germline loops: CDR1 PRHDT, CDR2 FYEKMQ (reference sequence). V gave up 5 bases and J gave up 8 bases; unmatched junction bases: 6. There are 14 residues in the CDR3. In nucleotides, the CDR3 is TGTGCCAGCAGCCCTGGACAGGACGATTCACCCCTCCACTTT. As protein: CASSPGQDDSPLHF.

This chain connects TRBV19 to TRBJ1-4; TRBD1 agrees at 8 bases. The CDR3 is 16 amino acids. Looked up from germline, CDR1 is LNHDA and CDR2 is SQIVND (reference sequence). The V and J ends lost 5 bases and 2 bases, in that order; junction bases with no gene match: 7. CDR3 residues: CASSVGQGATNEKLFF. CDR3 bases: TGTGCCAGTAGTGTCGGGCAGGGGGCTACTAATGAAAAACTGTTTTTT. Together with reference TRBV19 and TRBJ1-4, the CDR3 gives the full variable domain: DGGITQSPKYLFRKEGQNVTLSCEQNLNHDAMYWYRQDPGQGLRLIYYSQIVNDFQKGDIAEGYSVSREKKESFPLTVTSAQKNPTAFYLCASSVGQGATNEKLFFGSGTQLSVL.

The rearrangement joins TRBV9 to TRBJ2-7; D perhaps matches TRBD2 (6 bases). V lost 0 bases and J 2 bases, leaving 12 bases between the germline ends. Per germline, CDR1 SGDLS and CDR2 YYNGEE. CDR3 length: 15 residues. The CDR3 loop reads CASSVAGGNTYEQYF. For the CDR3, the DNA is TGTGCCAGCAGCGTAGCTGGCGGGAACACCTACGAGCAGTACTTC.

The rearrangement joins TRBV29-1 to TRBJ1-6, with a tentative D call TRBD1 (6 bases). This CDR3 is built from 13 residues. V shed 4 bases and J shed 7 bases, with 11 bases lying between them. Germline-derived CDR1 and CDR2 are SQVTM and ANQGSEA. This CDR3 reads CSVATDRNSPLHF. The DNA of the CDR3 is TGCAGCGTTGCCACGGACAGAAATTCACCCCTCCACTTT.

The chain combines TRBV19 with TRBJ2-2; D is ambiguous. The CDR3 contains 13 residues. The ends were cut back, 5 bases at V and 6 bases at J, with 10 bases in the middle. Germline CDR1 reads LNHDA; CDR2 reads SQIVND (reference sequence). The CDR3 coding sequence is TGTGCCAGTAGTCAGGTGCCCCCCGGGGAGCTGTTTTTT. Encoded protein: CASSQVPPGELFF.

In the case of this clone: Distinct nucleotide sequences in the sample also encode this CDR3. J is TRBJ2-2 and V is TRBV27; D is unresolved. CDR1 MNHEY and CDR2 SMNVEV come from the germline V gene (reference sequence). V was pared by 2 bases and J by 6 bases, with 7 bases between. There are 13 residues in the CDR3. This chain's CDR3 is CASSLRTAGELFF. The CDR3, as DNA: TGTGCCAGCAGTTTACGGACGGCCGGGGAGCTGTTTTTT.